This TCR beta chain was captured in a study of blood T cell repertoires in COVID-19. Looking at the study overall: Samples came from the United States, Italy and Spain, spanning acute and convalescent COVID-19.

TCRdb's table, derived via immunoSEQ multiplex PCR, lists solely in-frame clones and lacks some. The table lists roughly 140,000 clones, around 84% of them singletons. Recruitment covered fewer than 25 US areas and drew participants whose ages spanned roughly 18 to 90 years. Grouping used clinical history reported by participants in a survey and questionnaire. The recovered donors of Cohort 3 showed two negative PCRs, clearance, or symptom resolution. V gave up 5 bases and J gave up 7 bases; unmatched junction bases: 11. Germline V lookup: CDR1 LNHDA, CDR2 SQIVND (reference sequence). This CDR3 is 15 amino acids long.

Sample: PBMCs or T cells enriched from blood (not recorded which). This sequence was found in a man in his fifties or sixties who had recovered from COVID-19. The J gene is TRBJ2-7, the V gene TRBV19, with 10 bases matching TRBD1. The CDR3 coding sequence is TGTGCCAGTAGTTTGAACTCGGGACAGGGGAGGGAGCAGTACTTC. Its protein product is CASSLNSGQGREQYF.